What follows are 27 T cell receptor beta chains derived from one specimen sequenced in a study of T-cell reconstitution after alpha-beta-depleted transplantation in children. Preparation of the TCRbeta library involved a method that used unique molecular identifiers. Via MiXCR, TCRdb re-called the PCR reads, giving one row per CDR3 protein. The repertoire holds under 7,000 distinct CDR3 sequences, roughly 15% seen once, with around 5.4% in the top ten. The sequencing used PBMCs, collected before TCRalphabeta/CD19-depleted stem cell transplant. The receptors shown here come from a boy younger than 18 with acute lymphoblastic leukemia, due to receive a stem cell transplant.

Sample share makes this clonotype medium-sized (0.01 to 0.1%). This chain connects TRBV12-3 or TRBV12-4 to TRBJ1-2, with a tentative D call TRBD1 (5 bases). CDR3 size: 12 residues. Between the trimmed V and J ends, which lost 7 bases and 8 bases, there was a span of 14 bases. CDR3 in amino acids: CASTSLGAGYTF. The CDR3 region has the DNA TGTGCCAGCACTTCCCTTGGGGCCGGCTACACCTTC.

This clonotype is deemed medium-sized. The V call is TRBV25-1, the J call TRBJ2-2; D remains unclear. This CDR3 is built from 12 residues. From germline, CDR1 is MGHDK and CDR2 SYGVNS. Trimming removed 4 bases at V and 4 bases at J, with 4 bases between. The CDR3 DNA reads as TGTGCCAGCAGTGGGGGCACCGGGGAGCTGTTTTTT. It codes for CASSGGTGELFF. Using reference TRBV25-1 and TRBJ2-2 for the parts outside the CDR3, the full variable domain is EADIYQTPRYLVIGTGKKITLECSQTMGHDKMYWYQQDPGMELHLIHYSYGVNSTEKGDLSSESTVSRIRTEHFPLTLESARPSHTSQYLCASSGGTGELFFGEGSRLTVL.

This clonotype is labeled medium-sized (0.01 to 0.1%). This chain joins TRBV5-1 and TRBJ2-7, with no clear D. V lost 4 bases, J lost 6 bases, and 8 bases lay in between. The V gene's germline CDR1 is SGHRS and CDR2 YFSETQ. CDR3 size: 11 residues. Here the CDR3 reads CASSAETEQYF. In DNA form, the CDR3 reads TGCGCCAGCAGCGCGGAGACCGAGCAGTACTTC. Together with reference TRBV5-1 and TRBJ2-7, the CDR3 gives the full variable domain: KAGVTQTPRYLIKTRGQQVTLSCSPISGHRSVSWYQQTPGQGLQFLFEYFSETQRNKGNFPGRFSGRQFSNSRSEMNVSTLELGDSALYLCASSAETEQYFGPGTRLTVT.

This clonotype is judged medium-sized. V gene TRBV7-8 combines with J gene TRBJ2-5; D is tentatively TRBD1 or TRBD2 (5 bases each). The CDR3 sequence is 14 residues long. Trimming took 7 bases from V and 9 from J, leaving 21 bases between them. Germline values: CDR1 SGHVS, CDR2 FQNEAQ. CDR3 residues: CASIRDASVAAQYF. CDR3 nucleotides: TGTGCCAGCATTCGGGACGCCAGCGTTGCGGCCCAGTACTTC.

This sequence joins TRBV9 and TRBJ2-1; 9 nucleotides agree with TRBD1. Germline assignment: CDR1 SGDLS and CDR2 YYNGEE. Germline trimming cut 0 bases from V and 3 bases from J; bases unmatched to any gene: 4. The CDR3 covers 16 residues. The CDR3 reads CASSVATGGVYNEQFF. DNA for the CDR3: TGTGCCAGCAGCGTAGCTACAGGGGGCGTCTACAATGAGCAGTTCTTC.

This clonotype was detected ten times or more. This chain joins TRBV5-7 and TRBJ2-1; 12 bases match TRBD2. TRBV5-7 is an ORF, with its function uncertain. Trimming cost V 4 bases and J 9 bases; bases outside gene matches: 11. The CDR3 runs 16 residues. CDR3 protein: CASSPGLAGGPGEQFF. The CDR3 DNA sequence: TGTGCCAGCAGCCCGGGGCTAGCGGGAGGGCCGGGTGAGCAGTTCTTC.

This clonotype was found many times. The V gene is TRBV4-1, the J gene TRBJ2-7; TRBD1 agrees at 7 bases. The CDR3 loop spans 15 amino acids. Looked up from germline, CDR1 is MGHRA and CDR2 is YSYEKL. The J segment lost 2 bases and the V segment lost 1 base, leaving 5 bases of the junction unmatched. The CDR3 coding sequence is TGCGCCAGCAGCCAAGGGGTACAGGGGACCTACGAGCAGTACTTC. It encodes CASSQGVQGTYEQYF.

By share, this clonotype ranks as medium-sized. This rearrangement joins TRBV19 to TRBJ2-2, with 7 bases aligning to TRBD2. Germline V lookup: CDR1 LNHDA, CDR2 SQIVND (reference sequence). CDR3 size: 13 residues. The CDR3 DNA sequence: TGTGCTTCGTGGGAGGGGAACACCGGGGAGCTGTTTTTT. Protein sequence: CASWEGNTGELFF.

By proportion, this clonotype is medium-sized. This rearrangement joins TRBV20-1 to TRBJ2-2; TRBD2 might be the D (5 bases). Germline CDR1 is DFQATT and CDR2 is SNEGSKA (reference sequence). Trimming removed 5 bases from V and 2 bases from J, with 12 bases in between. The CDR3 contains 14 residues. Here the CDR3 reads CSAARTGNTGELFF. The CDR3 nucleotides read TGCAGTGCTGCCCGGACGGGAAACACCGGGGAGCTGTTTTTT.

This clonotype is classed as medium-sized. The chain links TRBV5-1 to TRBJ2-7; 8 nucleotides match TRBD2. Germline V gene data show CDR1 as SGHRS and CDR2 as YFSETQ. Trimming at V came to 2 bases and at J to 5 bases, leaving 3 bases not matched to a gene. CDR3 length: 13 residues. The CDR3 bases are TGCGCCAGCAGCTTTCCGGGACTAGACGAGCAGTACTTC. Amino acids: CASSFPGLDEQYF. Looking up the rest from reference TRBV5-1 and TRBJ2-7 gives the full variable domain: KAGVTQTPRYLIKTRGQQVTLSCSPISGHRSVSWYQQTPGQGLQFLFEYFSETQRNKGNFPGRFSGRQFSNSRSEMNVSTLELGDSALYLCASSFPGLDEQYFGPGTRLTVT.

This clonotype is labeled as medium-sized (0.01 to 0.1%). The CDR3 bases are TGTGCCAGCAGTTCCGGGACAGTTAATGAAAAACTGTTTTTT. It yields the protein CASSSGTVNEKLFF. This rearrangement joins TRBV28 to TRBJ1-4; 7 bases agree with TRBD1. Germline CDR1 is MDHEN and CDR2 is SYDVKM. V lost 4 bases and J lost 4; bases outside the gene matches: 3. The CDR3 covers 14 residues.

This clonotype is classed as medium-sized. V is TRBV12-5 and J is TRBJ1-5; D may be TRBD1 (6 bases). The ends were cut back, 6 bases at V and 6 bases at J, with 12 bases in the middle. Germline V gene sequence: CDR1 LGHNT, CDR2 FRNRAP. This CDR3 region has 13 residues. The CDR3 sequence is CASGPGGGQPQHF. DNA of the CDR3: TGTGCTAGTGGCCCCGGAGGGGGTCAGCCCCAGCATTTT.

This clonotype is medium-sized within its sample. The rearrangement links TRBV6-1 to TRBJ2-7; D is uncertain. The germline V and J ends were trimmed by 1 base and 3 bases, with 7 bases remaining between them. The CDR3 has 13 residues. The V gene's germline CDR1 is MNHNS and CDR2 SASEGT. Here the CDR3 DNA reads TGTGCCAGCAGTGAAGGGACCTACTACGAGCAGTACTTC. Amino acid sequence: CASSEGTYYEQYF.

By sample fraction, this clonotype is medium-sized. This chain joins TRBV5-5 and TRBJ2-3; unclear D gene. The CDR3 is 12 amino acids. Germline CDR1 and CDR2: SGHKS and YYEKEE (reference sequence). Trimming pared 6 bases from V and 3 bases from J, leaving 8 bases between. The CDR3 here is CASTLVTDTQYF. Here the CDR3 DNA reads TGTGCCAGCACCTTAGTTACAGATACGCAGTATTTT.

The chain joins TRBV4-2 to TRBJ1-1, with D possibly being TRBD1 (6 bases). V gave up 10 bases and J gave up 5 bases, with 23 bases separating them. Germline values: CDR1 LGHNA, CDR2 YNFKEQ. The CDR3 extends over 15 amino acids. The DNA of the CDR3 is TGTGCCATGGGCCCAGAGCCGGGGGCGAAAACTGAAGCTTTCTTT. Amino acids: CAMGPEPGAKTEAFF.

This chain joins TRBV5-1 and TRBJ2-1; 10 bases line up with TRBD2. The V and J ends lost 1 base and 6 bases, in that order; junction bases with no gene match: 1. The CDR3 length is 14 residues. Per the germline V gene, CDR1 is SGHRS and CDR2 is YFSETQ. The CDR3 nucleotides read TGCGCCAGCAGCTTGAGGACTAGCGGCAATGAGCAGTTCTTC. As protein: CASSLRTSGNEQFF.

This clonotype was recorded at least ten times. The rearrangement uses TRBV6-5 and TRBJ2-5; no clear D gene. V gave up 4 bases and J gave up 0 bases, with 9 bases separating them. The CDR3 has 14 amino acids. From germline, CDR1 is MNHEY and CDR2 SVGAGI. CDR3 protein: CASSFLGDQETQYF. The CDR3 nucleotides are TGTGCCAGCAGTTTCCTTGGGGACCAAGAGACCCAGTACTTC.

Relative to its sample, this clonotype is medium-sized. The rearrangement joins TRBV18 to TRBJ2-5; no clear D gene. The V end lost 8 bases, the J end lost 4 bases, and 14 bases lay between the germline ends. The CDR3 is 13 residues long. Germline-derived CDR1 and CDR2 are KGHSH and LQKENI. The CDR3 region is CASRPTRGETQYF. CDR3 DNA sequence: TGTGCCAGCCGACCAACCCGAGGAGAGACCCAGTACTTC.

This clonotype has a handful of counts. This chain connects TRBV5-6 to TRBJ2-3, with D unresolved. The CDR3 is made up of 14 amino acids. Trimming left V 9 bases short and J 4 bases short, with 18 bases between. The germline CDR1 and CDR2 sequences are SGHDT and YYEEEE. CDR3 nucleotide sequence: TGTGCCATGGGCCCCCGGCTGGGTTCAGATACGCAGTATTTT. This sequence encodes CAMGPRLGSDTQYF.

Worth noting for this clonotype: This CDR3 fails to terminate in the conserved phenylalanine or tryptophan, so it likely reflects a read error. This sequence joins TRBV6-5 and TRBJ1-2, with 9 bases identical to TRBD1. Looked up from germline, CDR1 is MNHEY and CDR2 is SVGAGI. CDR3 length: 15 residues. DNA of the CDR3: TGTGCCAGCAGTCACCCAGGACAGGGGACCTATGCCTACACCCTC. This gives the protein CASSHPGQGTYAYTL.

By share of the sample, this clonotype is medium-sized (0.01 to 0.1%). This chain uses TRBV6-5 with TRBJ1-1; D remains unclear. Germline V gene data show CDR1 as MNHEY and CDR2 as SVGAGI. With 6 bases removed from V and 1 base from J, the gap between germline ends came to 15 bases. The CDR3 consists of 15 residues. CDR3 loop: CASSHTNWENTEAFF. CDR3 DNA sequence: TGTGCCAGCAGCCATACGAATTGGGAGAACACTGAAGCTTTCTTT.

This clonotype was seen a handful of times. This chain links TRBV6-2 or TRBV6-3 with TRBJ1-5, with TRBD1 matching over 9 bases. The CDR3 length is 17 residues. The germline V gene encodes CDR1 MNHEY and CDR2 SVGEGT. V shed 6 bases and J 0 bases; nucleotides not matched to a gene: 9. CDR3 sequence: CASRPIYRGLSNQPQHF. CDR3 DNA sequence: TGTGCCAGCAGACCGATCTACAGGGGGCTTAGCAATCAGCCCCAGCATTTT.

This clonotype is deemed medium-sized (0.01 to 0.1%). The CDR3 protein is CASSFNSNQPQHF. CDR3 bases: TGTGCCAGCAGTTTCAATAGCAATCAGCCCCAGCATTTT. V and J are TRBV7-2 and TRBJ1-5, with D hard to call. V gave up 6 bases and J gave up 0 bases, with 6 bases separating them. The germline gives CDR1 SGHTA, CDR2 FQGNSA. This CDR3 is 13 amino acids long.

This clonotype is deemed medium-sized. V is TRBV7-6 and J is TRBJ1-4; D ambiguous. This CDR3 is built from 13 residues. V shed 5 bases and J shed 8 bases, with 12 bases lying between them. Germline-derived CDR1 and CDR2 are SGHVS and FNYEAQ. CDR3 DNA: TGTGCCAGCAGCCTCGGACCGTTCGAAAAACTGTTTTTT. It yields the protein CASSLGPFEKLFF.

This clonotype is medium-sized in the sample. The chain is built from TRBV15 and TRBJ1-2; no clear D. Trimming removed 5 bases from V and 5 bases from J, with 12 bases in between. In germline, CDR1 is LNHNV, CDR2 YYDKDF (reference sequence). The CDR3 loop spans 13 amino acids. CDR3: CATSPRGAYGYTF. CDR3 in DNA: TGTGCCACCAGCCCCCGAGGCGCTTATGGCTACACCTTC. The full variable domain, rest sourced from reference TRBV15 and TRBJ1-2, is DAMVIQNPRYQVTQFGKPVTLSCSQTLNHNVMYWYQQKSSQAPKLLFHYYDKDFNNEADTPDNFQSRRPNTSFCFLDIRSPGLGDTAMYLCATSPRGAYGYTFGSGTRLTVV.

Judged by abundance, this clonotype is medium-sized. The V call is TRBV28, the J call TRBJ1-1; D is perhaps TRBD1 (6 bases). The CDR3 covers 15 residues. V lost 6 bases to trimming and J lost 2 bases, with 16 bases between them. Germline CDR1 MDHEN, CDR2 SYDVKM. CDR3: CASSPRGGSNTEAFF. The CDR3 nucleotides read TGTGCCAGCAGCCCCAGGGGAGGGTCCAACACTGAAGCTTTCTTT.

In this sample, this clonotype is medium-sized. J is TRBJ2-6 and V is TRBV29-1, with unresolved D. The CDR3 spans 16 residues. The V gene lost 1 base and the J gene lost 0 bases, with 10 bases spanning the gap. CDR1 is SQVTM, CDR2 ANQGSEA, per germline. The CDR3 DNA follows: TGCAGCGTTGAAGCGGGTGAGGTCTCTGGGGCCAACGTCCTGACTTTC. Its protein product is CSVEAGEVSGANVLTF.